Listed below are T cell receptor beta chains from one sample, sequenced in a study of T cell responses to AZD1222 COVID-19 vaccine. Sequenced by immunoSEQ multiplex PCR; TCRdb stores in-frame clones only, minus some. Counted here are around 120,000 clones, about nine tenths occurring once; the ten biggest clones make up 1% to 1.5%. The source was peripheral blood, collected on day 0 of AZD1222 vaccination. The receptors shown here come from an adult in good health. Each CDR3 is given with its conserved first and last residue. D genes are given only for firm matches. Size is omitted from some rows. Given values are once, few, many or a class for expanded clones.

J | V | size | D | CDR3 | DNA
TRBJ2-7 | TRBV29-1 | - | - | CSVGPSGIEQYF | TGCAGCGTTGGGCCCTCAGGGATCGAGCAGTACTTC
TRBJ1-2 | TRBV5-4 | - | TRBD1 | CASSSGQGTNYGYTF | TGTGCCAGCAGCTCGGGACAGGGAACTAACTATGGCTACACCTTC
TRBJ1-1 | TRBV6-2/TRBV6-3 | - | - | CASSYSGQYQAFF | TGTGCCAGCAGTTACTCTGGACAGTATCAAGCTTTCTTT
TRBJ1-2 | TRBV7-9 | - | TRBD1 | CASSFQGVGGYTF | TGTGCCAGCAGCTTTCAGGGGGTCGGTGGCTACACCTTC
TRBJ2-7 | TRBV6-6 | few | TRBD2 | CASSSPGGPGEQYF | TGTGCCAGCAGCTCCCCGGGGGGGCCGGGTGAGCAGTACTTC
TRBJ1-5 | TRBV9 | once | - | CASSADRDQPQHF | TGTGCCAGCAGCGCAGATCGCGATCAGCCCCAGCATTTT
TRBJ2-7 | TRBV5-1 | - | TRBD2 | CASSSSGAVYEQYF | TGCGCCAGCAGCTCTAGCGGGGCGGTCTACGAGCAGTACTTC
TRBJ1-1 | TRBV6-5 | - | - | CASSLGSPNTEAFF | TGTGCCAGCAGTTTGGGGTCACCGAACACTGAAGCTTTCTTT
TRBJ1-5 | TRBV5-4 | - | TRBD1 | CASSLDRGQPQHF | TGTGCCAGCAGCTTAGACAGGGGTCAGCCCCAGCATTTT
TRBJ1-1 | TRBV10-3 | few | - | CAISEAGDTEAFF | TGTGCCATCAGTGAGGCGGGGGACACTGAAGCTTTCTTT
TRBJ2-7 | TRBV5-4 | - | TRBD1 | CASSLDRDIAYEQYF | TGTGCCAGCAGCCTGGACAGGGATATAGCCTACGAGCAGTACTTC
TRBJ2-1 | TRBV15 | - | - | CAAGHEQFF | TGTGCAGCGGGCCATGAGCAGTTCTTC
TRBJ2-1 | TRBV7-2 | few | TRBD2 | CASSFSGAAYNEQFF | TGTGCCAGCAGCTTTAGCGGGGCCGCCTACAATGAGCAGTTCTTC
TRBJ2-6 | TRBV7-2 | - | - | CASSRVNPGANVLTF | TGTGCCAGCAGCCGGGTTAATCCTGGGGCCAACGTCCTGACTTTC
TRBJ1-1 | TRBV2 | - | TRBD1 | CASSPAKGAGTEAFF | TGTGCCAGCAGTCCAGCGAAGGGGGCAGGAACTGAAGCTTTCTTT
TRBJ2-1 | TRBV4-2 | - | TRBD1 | CASSLRQGVAYNEQFF | TGTGCCAGCAGCCTGAGACAGGGAGTGGCCTACAATGAGCAGTTCTTC
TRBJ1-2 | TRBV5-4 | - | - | CASSPHEEVGYTF | TGTGCCAGCAGCCCCCACGAGGAGGTCGGCTACACCTTC
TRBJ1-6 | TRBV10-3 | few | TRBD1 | CAIGSGTGPYNSPLHF | TGTGCCATCGGATCAGGGACAGGGCCCTATAATTCACCCCTCCACTTT
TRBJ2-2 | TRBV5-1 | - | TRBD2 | CASRITSGGFAGELFF | TGCGCCAGCAGGATCACTAGCGGGGGTTTCGCCGGGGAGCTGTTTTTT
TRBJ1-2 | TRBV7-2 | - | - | CASSQLIQGNGYTF | TGTGCCAGCAGCCAACTGATACAGGGAAATGGCTACACCTTC
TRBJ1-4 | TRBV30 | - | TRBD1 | CAWSVGQGKEKLFF | TGTGCCTGGAGTGTAGGACAGGGGAAGGAAAAACTGTTTTTT
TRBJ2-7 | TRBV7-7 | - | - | CASSLGPGQRQYF | TGTGCCAGCAGCTTAGGACCGGGGCAGAGGCAGTACTTC
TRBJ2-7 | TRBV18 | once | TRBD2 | CASSPPGGNYEQYF | TGTGCCAGCTCACCACCGGGGGGGAACTACGAGCAGTACTTC
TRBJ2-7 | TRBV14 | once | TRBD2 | CASSHFSGAPYEQYF | TGTGCCAGCAGCCATTTTAGCGGGGCACCCTACGAGCAGTACTTC
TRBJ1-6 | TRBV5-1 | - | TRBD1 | CASSPDRGHSPLHF | TGCGCCAGCAGCCCGGACAGGGGGCATTCACCCCTCCACTTT
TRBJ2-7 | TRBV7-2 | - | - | CASSLGLPAASYEQYF | TGTGCCAGCAGCTTAGGTCTCCCGGCGGCCTCCTACGAGCAGTACTTC
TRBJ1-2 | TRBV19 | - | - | CASSIGFPWGGIANYGYTF | TGTGCCAGTAGTATAGGCTTCCCGTGGGGCGGGATAGCTAACTATGGCTACACCTTC
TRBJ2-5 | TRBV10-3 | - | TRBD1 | CAITDRTEETQYF | TGTGCCATCACGGACAGGACGGAAGAGACCCAGTACTTC